This TCR beta chain came from a study of T cell responses to AZD1222 COVID-19 vaccine. Study observations and caveats: Donors, mostly white British, included more females; clonal diversity was possibly underestimated. Regions left unmutated in variants are reportedly the target of nearly half of spike-specific TCRs. After the peak T cell response, and only then, were repertoires sampled.

Remarks on this clone: Its antigen remains unknown.

Sequencing used immunoSEQ multiplex PCR; TCRdb keeps in-frame clones, though not all of them. The sample records fewer than 120,000 clones, about 95% being singletons. CDR1 MNHEY and CDR2 SMNVEV come from the germline V gene (reference sequence). CDR3 length: 15 residues. Between the trimmed V and J ends, which lost 6 bases and 0 bases, there was a span of 11 bases. The chain links TRBV27 to TRBJ1-4; no clear D. Sequenced material: peripheral blood, taken 28 days after the second AZD1222 dose. This clonotype was sampled from an adult who received the AZD1222 COVID-19 vaccine. This CDR3 reads CASRVYDATNEKLFF. The DNA for the CDR3 is TGTGCCAGCAGAGTATACGATGCAACTAATGAAAAACTGTTTTTT.